This TCR beta chain was identified in a study of T-cell memory formation after mild COVID-19. Background on the study: TCR clusters were largely donor specific.

TCRdb processed the 5' RACE reads anew with MiXCR; each CDR3 protein has one entry. The sample lists 140,000 or so distinct CDR3 sequences; 15% to 20% were seen once. About this clonotype itself: The antigen is undetermined.

The CDR3 is 17 residues long. After removal of 3 bases from V and 8 bases from J, the junction contained 13 bases not matched to a gene. In germline, CDR1 is LGHNA, CDR2 YNFKEQ. Findings of the study overall: Some responding clones appeared in pre-infection memory, suggesting cross-reactive memory joined. The SARS-CoV-2 specificity of second-wave clones reaching peak at day 37 remained unverified. For contracting clones, CD4+ ones sat mainly in CM and EM, CD8+ in EMRA.

This clonotype originated in an adult woman who had mild COVID-19 (a few samples of this study predate the infection). Cell type and time point are not known. The chain is built from TRBV4-2 and TRBJ1-2, with 12 bases identical to TRBD1. Sequencing was performed on PBMCs or a T cell subset sorted from them (not recorded which). CDR3 in amino acids: CASSQSSGTGGAGGYTF. The CDR3 region has the DNA TGTGCCAGCAGCCAGTCTTCCGGGACAGGGGGCGCCGGGGGCTACACCTTC.